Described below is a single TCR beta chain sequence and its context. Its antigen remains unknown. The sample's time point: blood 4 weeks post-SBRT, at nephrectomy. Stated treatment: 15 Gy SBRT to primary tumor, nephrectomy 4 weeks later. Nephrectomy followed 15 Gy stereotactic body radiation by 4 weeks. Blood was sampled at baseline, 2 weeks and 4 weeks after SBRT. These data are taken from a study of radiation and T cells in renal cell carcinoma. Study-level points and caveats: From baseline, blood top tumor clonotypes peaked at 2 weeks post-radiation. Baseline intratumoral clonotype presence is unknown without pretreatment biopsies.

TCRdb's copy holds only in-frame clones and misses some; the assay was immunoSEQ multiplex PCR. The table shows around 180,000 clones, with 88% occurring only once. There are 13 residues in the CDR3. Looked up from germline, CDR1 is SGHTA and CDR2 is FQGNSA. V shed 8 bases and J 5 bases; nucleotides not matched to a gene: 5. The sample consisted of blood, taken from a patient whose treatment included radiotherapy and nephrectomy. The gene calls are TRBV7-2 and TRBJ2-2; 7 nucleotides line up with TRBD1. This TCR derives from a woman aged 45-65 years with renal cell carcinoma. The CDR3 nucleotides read TGTGCCAGCCGCCTGACAGGGACCGGGGAGCTGTTTTTT. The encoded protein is CASRLTGTGELFF.